Presented here are 10 T cell receptor beta chains from one specimen sequenced in a study of shared clonotypes between healthy human individuals. Data came from immunoSEQ multiplex PCR; TCRdb stores just in-frame clones and leaves some out. The sample includes roughly 1,800,000 clones, 85% to 95% of them seen just once. Naive CD8 cells comprised CD45RO-negative, CCR7-positively selected cells, excluding terminally differentiated effector memory CD45RA+ cells. Sequenced sample: naive CD8+ T cells sorted from blood. The origin of the receptors is a man younger than 30 in good health.

The gene calls are TRBV28 and TRBJ2-7; D gene ambiguous. Deletions cut 6 bases from V and 7 bases from J, with 10 bases between. The germline CDR1 and CDR2 sequences are MDHEN and SYDVKM. This CDR3 spans 11 amino acids. CDR3 DNA sequence: TGTGCCAGCAGCCCATCGGTGGAGCAGTACTTC. Protein product: CASSPSVEQYF.

Comments on this clone: Additional DNA sequences in this sample encode the identical CDR3. The J gene is TRBJ1-5, the V gene TRBV29-1; D may be TRBD1 (5 bases). Germline V CDR1 and CDR2: SQVTM, ANQGSEA. Trimming removed 5 bases at V and 0 bases at J, with 11 bases between. This CDR3 has 14 residues. In DNA, the CDR3 is TGCAGCGTTTCCGGGACGGATAGCAATCAGCCCCAGCATTTT. Translated: CSVSGTDSNQPQHF.

This clone appeared once. The J gene is TRBJ1-1, the V gene TRBV4-1; D gene uncertain. Trimming pared 4 bases from V and 1 base from J, leaving 16 bases between. Germline CDR1 is MGHRA and CDR2 is YSYEKL. This CDR3 contains 16 residues. The CDR3 DNA is TGCGCCAGCAGCCCTCTTACAGTTTTTGGGAACACTGAAGCTTTCTTT. Translated, it gives CASSPLTVFGNTEAFF.

A remark on this clone: The sample holds other DNA sequences that translate to the same CDR3. The chain recombines TRBV5-6 with TRBJ1-2; no definite D call. The CDR3 spans 11 residues. The germline gives CDR1 SGHDT, CDR2 YYEEEE. Between the trimmed V and J ends, which lost 0 bases and 6 bases, there was a span of 3 bases. CDR3 DNA sequence: TGTGCCAGCAGCTTGGTGGATGGCTACACCTTC. Protein product: CASSLVDGYTF.

The V call is TRBV13, the J call TRBJ2-5, with 10 bases matching TRBD2. The CDR3 is made up of 17 amino acids. The V segment lost 5 bases and the J segment 4 bases; nucleotides outside the gene matches: 13. CDR1 PRHDT and CDR2 FYEKMQ come from the germline V gene (reference sequence). CDR3 nucleotides: TGTGCCAGCAGCAACAGCGCTGCTAGCGGGAGCAGAGAGACCCAGTACTTC. It is translated as CASSNSAASGSRETQYF.

The rearrangement joins TRBV27 to TRBJ1-5, with D maybe TRBD1 (5 bases). With 5 bases removed from V and 6 bases from J, the gap between germline ends came to 14 bases. CDR3 length equals 14 residues. From germline, CDR1 is MNHEY and CDR2 SMNVEV (reference sequence). The CDR3 loop is CASSTTGGSQPQHF. The DNA of the CDR3 is TGTGCCAGCAGTACCACGGGGGGTTCTCAGCCCCAGCATTTT.

This rearrangement joins TRBV29-1 to TRBJ2-5; D remains unclear. The V end lost 7 bases, the J end lost 2 bases, and 5 bases lay between the germline ends. This CDR3 has 10 residues. The V gene's germline CDR1 is SQVTM and CDR2 ANQGSEA. The CDR3 DNA reads as TGCAGCGCCATACAAGAGACCCAGTACTTC. Protein sequence: CSAIQETQYF.

The V gene is TRBV4-1, the J gene TRBJ2-4; the D is unclear. Between the trimmed V and J ends, which lost 1 base and 6 bases, there was a span of 13 bases. This CDR3 has 15 residues. Germline V gives CDR1 MGHRA, CDR2 YSYEKL. Here the CDR3 reads CASSQVPGDPNIQYF. DNA of the CDR3: TGCGCCAGCAGCCAAGTTCCGGGCGACCCAAACATTCAGTACTTC.

J is TRBJ1-1 and V is TRBV11-2; 7 bases agree with TRBD1. CDR3 length: 12 residues. The trim removed 4 bases at V and 8 bases at J, leaving 4 bases unmatched. The germline CDR1 and CDR2 sequences are SGHAT and FQNNGV. As DNA, the CDR3 is TGTGCCAGCAGCTCGGGACAGCGAGAAGCTTTCTTT. It yields the protein CASSSGQREAFF.

V and J are TRBV5-6 and TRBJ2-1; the match to TRBD2 covers 13 bases. From germline, CDR1 is SGHDT and CDR2 YYEEEE. Trimming cost V 4 bases and J 5 bases; bases outside gene matches: 9. The CDR3 totals 17 residues. The CDR3 nucleotides read TGTGCCAGCAGCGGCGGACTAGCGGGAGCGATAGACAATGAGCAGTTCTTC. This sequence encodes CASSGGLAGAIDNEQFF.